This T cell receptor (beta chain) was identified in a study of cytotoxic CD8 clonotypes in ibrutinib-treated CLL. Study-level background: Patient counts were 11 relapsed/refractory, roughly 15 treatment-naive and around 18 IGHV unmutated. Partial responses totalled some 24 and complete responses 2; after median roughly 64 months, approximately 15 remained remitted and about 12 progressed. Notes on the study in general: Public clonotypes were rare and shrank or held steady on treatment.

The CDR3 spans 12 residues. Germline CDR1 ENHRY, CDR2 SYGVKD. The V and J ends lost 3 bases and 13 bases respectively, with 15 bases between them. Generated by immunoSEQ multiplex PCR, the TCRdb table keeps only in-frame clones and is missing some. The sample consists of about 310,000 clones, around four fifths of them appearing once. With regard to this clone: Its specificity is unknown.

The chain recombines TRBV10-3 with TRBJ1-2; the D is unclear. The source was PBMCs, collected before ibrutinib treatment. This sequence was found in a human donor with chronic lymphocytic leukemia. The CDR3 coding sequence is TGTGCCATCAGTGATCAGGCGGGTGGGGTCACCTTC. This sequence encodes CAISDQAGGVTF.